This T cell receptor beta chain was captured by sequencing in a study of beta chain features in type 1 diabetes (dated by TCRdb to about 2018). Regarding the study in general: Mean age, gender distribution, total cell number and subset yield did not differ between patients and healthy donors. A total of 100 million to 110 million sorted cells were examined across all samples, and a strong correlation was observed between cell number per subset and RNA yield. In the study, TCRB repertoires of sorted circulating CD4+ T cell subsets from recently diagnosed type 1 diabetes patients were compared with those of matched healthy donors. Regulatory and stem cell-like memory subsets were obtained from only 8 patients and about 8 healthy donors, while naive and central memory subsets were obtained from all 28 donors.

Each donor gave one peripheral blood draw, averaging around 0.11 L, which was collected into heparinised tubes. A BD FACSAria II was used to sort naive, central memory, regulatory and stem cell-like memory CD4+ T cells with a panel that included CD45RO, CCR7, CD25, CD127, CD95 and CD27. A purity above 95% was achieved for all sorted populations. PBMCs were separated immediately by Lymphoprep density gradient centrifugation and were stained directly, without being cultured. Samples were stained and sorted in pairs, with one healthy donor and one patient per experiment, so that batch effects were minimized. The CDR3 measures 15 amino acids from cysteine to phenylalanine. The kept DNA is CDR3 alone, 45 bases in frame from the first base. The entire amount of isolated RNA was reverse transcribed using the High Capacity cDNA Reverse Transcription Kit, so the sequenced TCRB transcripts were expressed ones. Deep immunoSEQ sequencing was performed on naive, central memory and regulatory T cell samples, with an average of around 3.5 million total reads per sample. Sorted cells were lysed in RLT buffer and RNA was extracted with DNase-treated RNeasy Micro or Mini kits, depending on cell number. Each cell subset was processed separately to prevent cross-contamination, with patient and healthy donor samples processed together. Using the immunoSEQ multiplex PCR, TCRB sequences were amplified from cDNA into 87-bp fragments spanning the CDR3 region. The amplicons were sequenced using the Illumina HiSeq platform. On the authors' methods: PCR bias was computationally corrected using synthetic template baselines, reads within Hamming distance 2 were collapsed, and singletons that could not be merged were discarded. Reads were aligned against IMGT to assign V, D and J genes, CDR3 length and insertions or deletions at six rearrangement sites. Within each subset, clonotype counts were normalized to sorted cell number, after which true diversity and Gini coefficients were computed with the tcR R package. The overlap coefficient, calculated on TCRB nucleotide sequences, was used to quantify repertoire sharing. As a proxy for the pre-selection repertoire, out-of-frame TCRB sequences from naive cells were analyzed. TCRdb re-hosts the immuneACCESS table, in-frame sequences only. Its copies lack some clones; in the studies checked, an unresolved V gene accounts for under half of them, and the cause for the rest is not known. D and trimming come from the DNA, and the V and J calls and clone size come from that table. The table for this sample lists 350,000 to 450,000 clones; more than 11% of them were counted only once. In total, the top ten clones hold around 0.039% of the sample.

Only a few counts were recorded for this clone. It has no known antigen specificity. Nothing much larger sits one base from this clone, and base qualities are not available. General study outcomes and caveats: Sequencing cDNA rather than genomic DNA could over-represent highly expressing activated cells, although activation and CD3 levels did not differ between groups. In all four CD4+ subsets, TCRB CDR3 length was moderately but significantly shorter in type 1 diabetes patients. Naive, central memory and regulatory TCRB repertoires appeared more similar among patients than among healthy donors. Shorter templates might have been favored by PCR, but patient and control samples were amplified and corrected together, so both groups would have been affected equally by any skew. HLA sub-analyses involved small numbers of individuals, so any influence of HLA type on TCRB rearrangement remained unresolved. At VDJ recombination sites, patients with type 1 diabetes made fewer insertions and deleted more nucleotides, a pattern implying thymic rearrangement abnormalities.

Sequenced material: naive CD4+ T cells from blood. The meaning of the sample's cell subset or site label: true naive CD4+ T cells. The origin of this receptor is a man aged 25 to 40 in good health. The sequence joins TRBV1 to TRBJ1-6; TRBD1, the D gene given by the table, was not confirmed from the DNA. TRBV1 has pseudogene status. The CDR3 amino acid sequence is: CTSSQGTGGNSPLHF. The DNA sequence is TGCACCAGCAGCCAAGGGACAGGGGGTAATTCACCCCTCCACTTT.